A selection of T cell receptor beta chains follows, all from one sample in a study of response to subunit inactivated influenza vaccine. TCRdb re-analysed the RT-PCR reads in MiXCR, keeping a single row per CDR3 protein. The sample holds hundreds of thousands of distinct CDR3 sequences, less than 20% seen once. Sequencing was performed on PBMCs from blood, taken roughly 5 days after vaccination. The receptors here all came from a man in his fifties who received an inactivated influenza vaccine. Each CDR3 is given with its conserved first and last residue. Fields, in order: D gene, V gene, J gene, clone size, CDR3 DNA, CDR3 protein. The D gene is left open where the match is weak. Part of the rows lack a size; the others show once, few, many or a class for expanded clones.

NA,TRBV4-1,TRBJ2-7,few,TGCGCCAGCAGCCAAGACCTTTACTACGAGCAGTACTTC,CASSQDLYYEQYF
NA,TRBV10-2,TRBJ1-2,NA,TGCGCCAGCGCTGGACAGTATGGCTACACCTTC,CASAGQYGYTF
NA,TRBV15,TRBJ2-4,NA,TGTGCCACCAGCAGAGAACTTAGGGACATTCAGTACTTC,CATSRELRDIQYF
NA,TRBV3-1,TRBJ2-3,NA,TGTGCCAGCAGGAATAGCGGAGCCCTCACAGATACGCAGTATTTT,CASRNSGALTDTQYF
TRBD1,TRBV4-1,TRBJ1-3,many,TGCGCCAGCAGCCAAATGGACAGGGGGCCAGGAAACACCATATATTTT,CASSQMDRGPGNTIYF
NA,TRBV5-1,TRBJ2-1,NA,TGCGCCAGCGGACCAGGGACGTGGGAGCAGTTCTTC,CASGPGTWEQFF
TRBD1,TRBV5-4,TRBJ1-4,many,TGTGCCAGCAGCAATACAGGGGCTAATGAAAAACTGTTTTTT,CASSNTGANEKLFF
NA,TRBV5-6,TRBJ2-3,NA,TGTGCCAGCAGCTTCCGGCAGGGAGTACATACGCAGTATTTT,CASSFRQGVHTQYF
NA,TRBV2,TRBJ1-1,few,TGTGCCAGCAGTCGAGAGAGGAACACTGAAGCTTTCTTT,CASSRERNTEAFF
TRBD1,TRBV12-3/TRBV12-4,TRBJ2-7,NA,TGTGCCAGCAGTCCTCTAGGACAGGGATCCTACGAGCAGTACTTC,CASSPLGQGSYEQYF
NA,TRBV18,TRBJ2-2,NA,TGTGCCAGCTCACCAGTTCGGCAGGAGACCGGGGAGCTGTTTTTT,CASSPVRQETGELFF